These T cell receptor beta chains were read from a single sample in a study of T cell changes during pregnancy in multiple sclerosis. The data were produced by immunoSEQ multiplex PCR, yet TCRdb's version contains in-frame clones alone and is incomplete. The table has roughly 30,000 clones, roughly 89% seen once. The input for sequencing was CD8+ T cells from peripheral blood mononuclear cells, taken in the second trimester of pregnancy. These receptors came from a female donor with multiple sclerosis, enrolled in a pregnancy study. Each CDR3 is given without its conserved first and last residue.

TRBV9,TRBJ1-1,ASSRGQGLNTEAF
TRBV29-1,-,SVVVRGDEQY
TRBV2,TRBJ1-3,ASSENRYSSGNTIY
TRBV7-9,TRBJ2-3,ASSLPADRRFTDTQY
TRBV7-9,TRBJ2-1,ALGTGTKNEQF
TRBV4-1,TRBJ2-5,ASSQDKETQY
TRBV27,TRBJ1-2,ASSYSSNYGYT
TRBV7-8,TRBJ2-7,AGAGDGSYEQY
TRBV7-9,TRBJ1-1,ASELKNTEAF
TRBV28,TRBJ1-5,ASSLGQTQPQH
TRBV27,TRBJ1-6,ASSSPDRGQNSPLH
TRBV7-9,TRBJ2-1,ASSSGTSRSSYNEQF
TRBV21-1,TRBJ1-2,ASPTFQGAYGYT
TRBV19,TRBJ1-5,ASSLRGGNQPQH
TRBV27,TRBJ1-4,ASSSRDRVGEKLF
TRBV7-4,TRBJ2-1,ASSLPPQRGDYNEQF
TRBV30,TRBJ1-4,AWSIQNEKLF
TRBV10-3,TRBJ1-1,AIKATVMNTEAF
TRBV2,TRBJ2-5,ATLAGPPY
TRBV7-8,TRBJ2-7,ASSLRASGYEQY
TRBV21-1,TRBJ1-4,ARTGTLTTNEKLF
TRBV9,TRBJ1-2,ASSDGGQGSGYT
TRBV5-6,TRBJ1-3,ASSSSRDRDPFSGNTIY
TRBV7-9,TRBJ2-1,ASSLNRGNNEQF
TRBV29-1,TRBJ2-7,SVEGSGVTSYEQY
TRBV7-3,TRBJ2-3,ASSRIRGEDTQY
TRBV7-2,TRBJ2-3,ASSPDRVETDTQY
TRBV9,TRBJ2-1,ASSVGGGFTYNEQF